This T cell receptor (beta chain) originates from a study of response to subunit inactivated influenza vaccine. Study conclusions and caveats: Seasonal influenza vaccination, on each occasion, was suggested by the authors to recruit few new T cells.

Trimming shortened V by 3 bases and J by 6 bases, and 9 bases separated the two germline ends. The CDR3 runs to 13 residues. Germline CDR1 LNHNV, CDR2 YYDKDF (reference sequence). About this clonotype: As yet, its antigen is unknown.

TCRdb re-derived calls from the RT-PCR reads in MiXCR, one entry per CDR3 protein. The repertoire includes around 470,000 distinct CDR3 sequences, more than 7% of them detected once, and around 13% sits in the top ten. This sample comprised PBMCs from blood, obtained roughly 24 months after vaccination. This TCR derives from a man aged 45 to 70 who received an inactivated influenza vaccine. The chain carries TRBV15 and TRBJ2-1; D gene ambiguous. In nucleotides, the CDR3 is TGTGCCACCAGCAGCCGGGCCACCAATGAGCAGTTCTTC. Translation gives CATSSRATNEQFF.